The 9 T cell receptor beta chains reported below all come from one sample, sequenced in a study of blood T cell repertoires in COVID-19. Only in-frame clones appear in the TCRdb table, and some are missing; sequencing was by immunoSEQ multiplex PCR. The sample holds over 85,000 clones, around nine tenths seen once. What was sequenced was peripheral blood. The receptors shown here come from a woman of 80 years or more with active COVID-19.

This chain connects TRBV5-5 to TRBJ2-5; weak D call: TRBD2 (5 bases). The germline gives CDR1 SGHKS, CDR2 YYEKEE (reference sequence). V lost 4 bases and J 2 bases, leaving 9 bases between the germline ends. The CDR3 sequence is 13 residues long. CDR3 DNA sequence: TGTGCCAGCAGCCGAACGGGGCAAGAGACCCAGTACTTC. This gives the protein CASSRTGQETQYF. The full variable domain, with the rest looked up from reference TRBV5-5 and TRBJ2-5, is DAGVTQSPTHLIKTRGQQVTLRCSPISGHKSVSWYQQVLGQGPQFIFQYYEKEERGRGNFPDRFSARQFPNYSSELNVNALLLGDSALYLCASSRTGQETQYFGPGTRLLVL.

This clone was observed once. The CDR3 DNA is TGCGCCAGCAGGGAGGGGGCTGATGGCTACACCTTC. Its translation: CASREGADGYTF. This chain joins TRBV5-1 and TRBJ1-2; 7 bases align to TRBD1. Trimming cost V 5 bases and J 6 bases; bases outside gene matches: 4. The CDR3 covers 12 residues. Germline CDR1 and CDR2: SGHRS and YFSETQ.

V is TRBV6-1 and J is TRBJ2-4; D possibly corresponds to TRBD1 (5 bases). The CDR3 runs to 12 residues. Germline CDR1 reads MNHNS; CDR2 reads SASEGT. V was pared by 1 base and J by 13 bases, with 11 bases between. CDR3 residues: CASSEGRRAQYF. The DNA for the CDR3 is TGTGCCAGCAGTGAAGGTCGCAGGGCACAGTACTTC.

The chain links TRBV24-1 to TRBJ2-1; 10 positions agree with TRBD2. CDR3 size: 14 residues. Germline CDR1 reads KGHDR; CDR2 reads SFDVKD. With V trimmed by 9 bases and J by 7 bases, 8 bases remained unmatched. The CDR3 region is CATGGTSDVNEQFF. CDR3 nucleotides: TGTGCCACCGGGGGGACTAGCGATGTAAATGAGCAGTTCTTC.

In the case of this clone: The junction does not match germline at one end; this may be a read error. This sequence joins TRBV12-3 or TRBV12-4 and TRBJ2-7, with 11 bases identical to TRBD1. The CDR3 is made up of 12 amino acids. The CDR3 loop is CASTNISGQGDF. The CDR3 coding sequence is TGTGCCAGCACCAACATCTCGGGACAGGGGGACTTC.

The V call is TRBV10-3, the J call TRBJ2-7, with 12 bases aligning to TRBD2. The CDR3 loop spans 16 amino acids. The trim removed 5 bases at V and 6 bases at J, leaving 11 bases unmatched. Germline V gives CDR1 ENHRY, CDR2 SYGVKD. The CDR3 nucleotides are TGTGCCATCAGTTCTAGCGGGAGGGGAAATTTACTCGAGCAGTACTTC. Its translation is CAISSSGRGNLLEQYF.

This chain links TRBV19 with TRBJ2-7; 8 bases line up with TRBD1. Germline CDR1 LNHDA, CDR2 SQIVND (reference sequence). The V and J ends lost 6 bases and 0 bases, in that order; junction bases with no gene match: 4. This CDR3 region has 14 residues. The CDR3 sequence: CASRPGQASYEQYF. DNA of the CDR3: TGTGCCAGTAGGCCGGGACAGGCCTCCTACGAGCAGTACTTC. Complete variable domain (other parts from reference TRBV19 and TRBJ2-7): DGGITQSPKYLFRKEGQNVTLSCEQNLNHDAMYWYRQDPGQGLRLIYYSQIVNDFQKGDIAEGYSVSREKKESFPLTVTSAQKNPTAFYLCASRPGQASYEQYFGPGTRLTVT.

This chain joins TRBV6-5 and TRBJ1-4; D not resolved. V lost 6 bases and J lost 0, with 2 bases in between. This CDR3 has 12 amino acids. In germline, CDR1 is MNHEY, CDR2 SVGAGI. CDR3 coding DNA: TGTGCCAGCAGCACAACTAATGAAAAACTGTTTTTT. It codes for CASSTTNEKLFF.

This chain connects TRBV10-3 to TRBJ2-5; D is undetermined. Deletions cut 0 bases from V and 5 bases from J, with 13 bases between. The V gene's germline CDR1 is ENHRY and CDR2 SYGVKD. This CDR3 has 15 residues. DNA of the CDR3: TGTGCCATCAGTGAGTCTGATGCGTTACGGGAGACCCAGTACTTC. It is translated as CAISESDALRETQYF.